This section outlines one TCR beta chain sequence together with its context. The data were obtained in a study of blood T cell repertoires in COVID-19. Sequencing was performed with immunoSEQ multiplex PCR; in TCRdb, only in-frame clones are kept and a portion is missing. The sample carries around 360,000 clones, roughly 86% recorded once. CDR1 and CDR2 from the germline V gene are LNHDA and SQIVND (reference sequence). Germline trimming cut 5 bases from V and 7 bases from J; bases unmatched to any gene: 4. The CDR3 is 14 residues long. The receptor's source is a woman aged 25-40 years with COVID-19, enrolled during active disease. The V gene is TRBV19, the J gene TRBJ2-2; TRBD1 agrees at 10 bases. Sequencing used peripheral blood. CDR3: CASSPGQGNGELFF. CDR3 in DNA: TGTGCCAGTAGTCCGGGACAGGGGAACGGGGAGCTGTTTTTT.